This TCR beta chain was retrieved from a study of T cells in localized non-small cell lung cancer. Study conclusions and caveats: Adjacent lung tissue had a median approximately 57 of the top 100 clones found in the tumor. In the blood, greater T cell density corresponded to longer overall survival. Multi-region tumor sequencing was not done, so intratumor heterogeneity could not be excluded. There was higher T cell clonality in uninvolved adjacent lung than in tumor, and it was highest there.

Germline V gives CDR1 SGHVS, CDR2 FQNEAQ. This CDR3 has 16 residues. V shed 1 base and J 4 bases; nucleotides not matched to a gene: 7. Method: immunoSEQ multiplex PCR; TCRdb's copy keeps in-frame clones and lacks some. The table has 31,000 or so clones, 89% seen once. As regards this clone: Its antigen is unidentified.

The material was peripheral blood, obtained before any cancer treatment. This clonotype was obtained from a woman between 35 and 75 years old with stage I lung adenocarcinoma. The rearrangement joins TRBV7-8 to TRBJ2-4, with TRBD1 matching 7 bases. This CDR3 reads CASSLGRQGGKNIQYF. CDR3 DNA sequence: TGTGCCAGCAGCTTAGGGAGACAGGGCGGGAAAAACATTCAGTACTTC.